Following are 15 T cell receptor beta chains from one sample sequenced in a study of blood T cells in healthy people across ages. Primed by a sample-barcoded 5' primer and a J-beta primer mix, a second PCR proceeded for roughly 6 to 12 cycles. TCRdb redid the calling of the 5' RACE reads with MiXCR, one entry per CDR3 protein. The sample carries fewer than 800,000 distinct CDR3 sequences, more than 40% recorded once. The sample was blood. These receptors all stem from a woman aged 60-75 years in good health.

This chain links TRBV6-1 with TRBJ2-1, with D uncertain. V was pared by 2 bases and J by 3 bases, with 8 bases between. Germline V gives CDR1 MNHNS, CDR2 SASEGT. The CDR3 sequence is 14 residues long. CDR3 nucleotide sequence: TGTGCCAGCAGTGAACTACCATTCTACAATGAGCAGTTCTTC. Residues: CASSELPFYNEQFF.

This chain uses TRBV4-3 with TRBJ1-2; possible D gene TRBD1, 6 bases. The CDR3 is 14 residues long. Trimming stripped 4 bases from V and 0 bases from J, with 9 bases between. Per the germline V gene, CDR1 is LGHNA and CDR2 is YSLEER. The CDR3 DNA reads as TGCGCCAGCAGCCGGACAGCAGCTAACTATGGCTACACCTTC. Protein product: CASSRTAANYGYTF.

There are a few counts of this clonotype. The chain has TRBV29-1 and TRBJ1-5; 9 nucleotides line up with TRBD1. This CDR3 has 13 amino acids. Germline V gene data show CDR1 as SQVTM and CDR2 as ANQGSEA. V was clipped by 6 bases and J by 4 bases; unmatched bases: 4. This CDR3 is CSVQGQGNQPQHF. The DNA for the CDR3 is TGCAGCGTGCAGGGACAGGGAAATCAGCCCCAGCATTTT.

This rearrangement joins TRBV5-1 to TRBJ1-1, with D possibly matching TRBD1 (5 bases). Per germline, CDR1 SGHRS and CDR2 YFSETQ. The CDR3 consists of 13 residues. With 4 bases removed from V and 3 bases from J, the gap between germline ends came to 10 bases. The CDR3 loop reads CASSHKTDTEAFF. In DNA form, the CDR3 reads TGCGCCAGCAGCCACAAGACAGACACTGAAGCTTTCTTT.

The V and J genes are TRBV7-2 and TRBJ1-4; TRBD1 matches at 7 bases. The CDR3 sequence is 16 residues long. The germline gives CDR1 SGHTA, CDR2 FQGNSA. The junction had 10 bases not matched to a gene; V was cut back by 3 bases and J by 6 bases. For the CDR3, the DNA is TGTGCCAGCAGCTTTGGCCGGGGCAGGGGGGATGAAAAACTGTTTTTT. Its protein product is CASSFGRGRGDEKLFF. Together with reference TRBV7-2 and TRBJ1-4, the CDR3 gives the full variable domain: GAGVSQSPSNKVTEKGKDVELRCDPISGHTALYWYRQSLGQGLEFLIYFQGNSAPDKSGLPSDRFSAERTGGSVSTLTIQRTQQEDSAVYLCASSFGRGRGDEKLFFGSGTQLSVL.

This clonotype turned up a few times. The chain combines TRBV29-1 with TRBJ1-2, with D possibly matching TRBD1 (6 bases). The CDR3 has 14 residues. Germline CDR1 and CDR2: SQVTM and ANQGSEA. Trimming cost V 0 bases and J 4 bases, with 12 bases left between them. CDR3 residues: CSVEDDEGVYGYTF. The CDR3 bases are TGCAGCGTTGAAGATGATGAGGGGGTCTATGGCTACACCTTC. Using reference TRBV29-1 and TRBJ1-2 for the parts outside the CDR3, the full variable domain is SAVISQKPSRDICQRGTSLTIQCQVDSQVTMMFWYRQQPGQSLTLIATANQGSEATYESGFVIDKFPISRPNLTFSTLTVSNMSPEDSSIYLCSVEDDEGVYGYTFGSGTRLTVV.

This chain's CDR3 is CSVEVLRLGYTF. The CDR3 region has the DNA TGCAGCGTTGAAGTTTTGCGGCTCGGCTACACCTTC. The rearrangement uses TRBV29-1 and TRBJ1-2; no clear D gene. Looked up from germline, CDR1 is SQVTM and CDR2 is ANQGSEA. V dropped 1 base and J dropped 8 bases, with 11 bases sitting between them. This CDR3 is built from 12 residues.

V gene TRBV18 combines with J gene TRBJ2-3; either TRBD1 or TRBD2 may supply D (5 bases each). Germline loops: CDR1 KGHSH, CDR2 LQKENI. Trimming pared 2 bases from V and 1 base from J, leaving 10 bases between. CDR3 size: 15 residues. The DNA for the CDR3 is TGTGCCAGCTCACCAGGGGGTTCCCGCACAGATACGCAGTATTTT. It codes for CASSPGGSRTDTQYF.

The chain joins TRBV27 to TRBJ1-2; no clear D gene. Germline V gives CDR1 MNHEY, CDR2 SMNVEV (reference sequence). This CDR3 comprises 14 residues. Trimming shortened V by 7 bases and J by 4 bases, and 16 bases separated the two germline ends. CDR3 sequence reads: CASTSGSSLYGYTF. In DNA form, the CDR3 reads TGTGCCAGCACCTCCGGGTCTTCACTCTATGGCTACACCTTC.

The V call is TRBV29-1, the J call TRBJ2-5, with 10 bases lining up with TRBD1. The V gene end was trimmed by 5 bases and the J gene end by 2 bases; junction bases not matched to a gene: 5. Germline CDR1 SQVTM, CDR2 ANQGSEA. CDR3 length: 14 residues. For the CDR3, the DNA is TGCAGCGTTAGGGGACAGGGGCTACAAGAGACCCAGTACTTC. Its protein is CSVRGQGLQETQYF.

The chain has TRBV2 and TRBJ2-7; perhaps TRBD2 as D (6 bases). The CDR3 loop spans 13 amino acids. Germline loops: CDR1 SNHLY, CDR2 FYNNEI. Trimming cost V 6 bases and J 7 bases, with 16 bases left between them. CDR3 DNA sequence: TGTGCCAGCAGCGGGACTCCACAGGCTGAGCAGTACTTC. Amino acid sequence: CASSGTPQAEQYF.

This clonotype showed up just a few times. The CDR3 reads CASSVVFVGGLFCEQYF. The CDR3 nucleotides are TGTGCCAGCAGCGTAGTTTTTGTGGGGGGCTTATTTTGCGAGCAGTACTTC. This chain uses TRBV9 with TRBJ2-5; possibly TRBD1 or TRBD2 for D (6 bases each). The tail of the sequence fits TRBJ2-7 better, so the J call may be wrong. The CDR3 runs 17 residues. Germline V gene data show CDR1 as SGDLS and CDR2 as YYNGEE.

The V and J genes are TRBV10-3 and TRBJ1-2; 11 bases fit TRBD1. Germline V gene sequence: CDR1 ENHRY, CDR2 SYGVKD. Losses at the gene ends were 4 bases for V and 5 bases for J; bases not matched to a gene: 15. The CDR3 is made up of 18 amino acids. The CDR3 DNA reads as TGTGCCATCAGTGTCAGTCCCGGGACAGGGGGTGGCTCGTATGGCTACACCTTC. This gives the protein CAISVSPGTGGGSYGYTF.

The rearrangement links TRBV3-1 to TRBJ2-5; the D gene is possibly TRBD2 (5 bases). The closer fit of TRBJ2-7 to the DNA end suggests the J call may be wrong. Germline V CDR1 and CDR2: LGHDT, YNNKEL (reference sequence). There are 14 residues in the CDR3. The CDR3 sequence is CASSQDTSSNEQYF. The CDR3 DNA is TGTGCCAGCAGCCAAGATACTAGTTCGAACGAGCAGTACTTC.

The J gene is TRBJ2-2, the V gene TRBV3-1; D uncertain. V gave up 4 bases and J gave up 4 bases, with 10 bases separating them. Germline V gives CDR1 LGHDT, CDR2 YNNKEL (reference sequence). CDR3 length: 14 amino acids. In nucleotides, the CDR3 is TGTGCCAGCAGCCCCGGATTGAGCACCGGGGAGCTGTTTTTT. This sequence encodes CASSPGLSTGELFF.